Presented here are 26 T cell receptor beta chains from one specimen sequenced in a study of graft-versus-host responses after intestinal transplantation. The table came from immunoSEQ multiplex PCR; TCRdb's copy has only in-frame clones and leaves some out. This repertoire shows about 88,000 clones, 94% found once; its top ten account for approximately 0.2%. No antigens are known for them. The sample in question was unstimulated CD4+ T cells sorted from spleen or lymph node cells, obtained before transplant. The receptors originated from a human donor who was the organ donor for an intestinal transplant.

V and J are TRBV6-1 and TRBJ1-4; 9 bases fit TRBD1. Germline CDR1 MNHNS, CDR2 SASEGT. V lost 5 bases to trimming and J lost 8 bases; unmatched junction nucleotides: 3. This CDR3 spans 13 amino acids. The CDR3 sequence is CASSWTGAEKLFF. CDR3 DNA: TGTGCCAGCAGTTGGACAGGGGCCGAAAAACTGTTTTTT.

The V and J genes are TRBV6-5 and TRBJ2-7; D may be TRBD1 or TRBD2 (6 bases each). Germline V gene sequence: CDR1 MNHEY, CDR2 SVGAGI. CDR3 length: 13 amino acids. V was clipped by 5 bases and J by 2 bases, with 10 bases between them. The CDR3 sequence: CASSRGLPYEQYF. The DNA of the CDR3 is TGTGCCAGCAGTCGGGGGCTCCCCTACGAGCAGTACTTC.

Here the CDR3 DNA reads TGTGCCAGCACCTTGACAGGGGCTAACTATGGCTACACCTTC. Its protein product is CASTLTGANYGYTF. The chain carries TRBV6-5 and TRBJ1-2, with 8 bases aligning to TRBD1. Per the germline V gene, CDR1 is MNHEY and CDR2 is SVGAGI. This CDR3 is 14 amino acids long. V was pared by 7 bases and J by 0 bases, with 4 bases of the junction left unmatched.

In this sample, this clone turned up once. The chain recombines TRBV19 with TRBJ1-5; D not certain. The CDR3 is made up of 14 amino acids. Germline V gene data show CDR1 as LNHDA and CDR2 as SQIVND (reference sequence). V lost 1 base and J 5 bases, leaving 9 bases between the germline ends. In nucleotides, the CDR3 is TGTGCCAGTAGTATAGGAATGATGGATCAGCCCCAGCATTTT. Its translation: CASSIGMMDQPQHF.

The chain employs TRBV19 and TRBJ2-7, with TRBD1 as a possible D gene (5 bases). This CDR3 spans 17 amino acids. Between the trimmed V and J ends, which lost 3 bases and 3 bases, there was a span of 21 bases. Germline values: CDR1 LNHDA, CDR2 SQIVND (reference sequence). CDR3 amino acids: CASSIQSWGGPSYEQYF. The DNA for the CDR3 is TGTGCCAGTAGTATTCAATCGTGGGGCGGCCCGAGCTACGAGCAGTACTTC.

This clone was detected once. The V gene is TRBV19, the J gene TRBJ1-2; tentatively, D is TRBD1 (6 bases). This CDR3 is built from 16 residues. V dropped 3 bases and J dropped 2 bases, with 16 bases sitting between them. CDR1 and CDR2 from the germline V gene are LNHDA and SQIVND (reference sequence). The CDR3 nucleotides are TGTGCCAGTAGTATCTCCCGGGGGGCGCGCAACTATGGCTACACCTTC. It is translated as CASSISRGARNYGYTF.

The rearrangement links TRBV6-1 to TRBJ1-2, with 8 bases lining up with TRBD1. The CDR3 has 14 residues. In germline, CDR1 is MNHNS, CDR2 SASEGT. The J segment lost 5 bases and the V segment lost 4 bases, leaving 6 bases of the junction unmatched. The chain's CDR3 is CASSGGQGKYGYTF. The DNA of the CDR3 is TGTGCCAGCAGTGGAGGACAGGGAAAATATGGCTACACCTTC.

This chain links TRBV19 with TRBJ2-7; TRBD2 might be the D (5 bases). CDR1 and CDR2 from the germline V gene are LNHDA and SQIVND (reference sequence). V was shortened by 3 bases and J by 0 bases, with 9 bases between the two germline ends. The CDR3 has 14 residues. The CDR3 protein is CASSIHGDSYEQYF. The DNA for the CDR3 is TGTGCCAGTAGTATTCACGGGGACTCCTACGAGCAGTACTTC. Full variable domain (remainder filled in from reference TRBV19 and TRBJ2-7): DGGITQSPKYLFRKEGQNVTLSCEQNLNHDAMYWYRQDPGQGLRLIYYSQIVNDFQKGDIAEGYSVSREKKESFPLTVTSAQKNPTAFYLCASSIHGDSYEQYFGPGTRLTVT.

This chain joins TRBV7-2 and TRBJ1-1, with a weak D call TRBD1 (5 bases). The germline CDR1 and CDR2 sequences are SGHTA and FQGNSA. This CDR3 is 14 amino acids long. Trimming took off 1 base at V and 7 bases at J, with 13 bases between the two ends. In DNA, the CDR3 is TGTGCCAGCAGCTTAGATGGGGCGACCAATGAAGCTTTCTTT. Amino acid sequence: CASSLDGATNEAFF.

The chain combines TRBV7-2 with TRBJ2-5, with 8 bases fitting TRBD2. The germline V gene encodes CDR1 SGHTA and CDR2 FQGNSA. The ends lost 5 bases at V and 5 bases at J; junction bases unmatched: 7. CDR3 size: 14 residues. As DNA, the CDR3 is TGTGCCAGCAGCCCCCCGGGGGGGTGGGAGACCCAGTACTTC. Translating gives CASSPPGGWETQYF.

This clone has a single count. The J gene is TRBJ1-2, the V gene TRBV5-4; D remains ambiguous. The CDR3 loop spans 15 amino acids. The germline V gene has CDR1 SGHNT and CDR2 YYREEE (reference sequence). The V end lost 3 bases, the J end lost 0 bases, and 12 bases lay between the germline ends. The DNA for the CDR3 is TGTGCCAGCAGCTCGCGACCCATAGCTAACTATGGCTACACCTTC. It encodes CASSSRPIANYGYTF.

About this clone: One junction end disagrees with the germline gene, perhaps due to a read error. V is TRBV5-4 and J is TRBJ2-6, with TRBD1 identical over 10 bases. Germline loops: CDR1 SGHNT, CDR2 YYREEE (reference sequence). The CDR3 runs to 17 residues. This CDR3 is CASILGQGYSGANVLTF. The CDR3 DNA sequence: TGTGCCAGCATCTTGGGACAGGGGTACTCTGGGGCCAACGTCCTGACTTTC.

The rearrangement links TRBV18 to TRBJ1-1; no definite D call. There are 14 residues in the CDR3. CDR1 is KGHSH and CDR2 is LQKENI in the germline V gene. V lost 3 bases and J 1 base, leaving 9 bases between the germline ends. The CDR3 here is CASSPYPGNTEAFF. In nucleotides, the CDR3 is TGTGCCAGCTCACCGTATCCAGGGAACACTGAAGCTTTCTTT.

The rearrangement uses TRBV6-5 and TRBJ2-5; D might be TRBD1 or TRBD2, each matching 6 bases. The J call is in doubt because the DNA end fits TRBJ2-7 better. Germline V gene lookup returns CDR1 MNHEY and CDR2 SVGAGI. The CDR3 contains 13 residues. CDR3 bases: TGTGCCAGCAGTTATAGGGGGGCCTACGAGCAGTACTTC. Translation: CASSYRGAYEQYF.

The chain has TRBV11-3 and TRBJ2-1, with D unclear. Germline loops: CDR1 SGHNT, CDR2 YENEEA. V dropped 0 bases and J dropped 2 bases, with 5 bases sitting between them. There are 14 residues in the CDR3. The CDR3 loop is CASSLEGTYNEQFF. The CDR3 region has the DNA TGTGCCAGCAGCTTAGAGGGGACCTACAATGAGCAGTTCTTC.

This rearrangement joins TRBV18 to TRBJ2-3, with no clear D. There are 13 residues in the CDR3. Germline lookup yields CDR1 KGHSH and CDR2 LQKENI. Trimming took 3 bases from V and 0 from J, leaving 4 bases between them. The CDR3 loop reads CASSPPSTDTQYF. The CDR3 nucleotides read TGTGCCAGCTCACCTCCTAGCACAGATACGCAGTATTTT.

CDR3 bases: TGTGCCAGCAGAAACCGGGACGGACCCTCCTACGAGCAGTACTTC. Protein: CASRNRDGPSYEQYF. The rearrangement uses TRBV6-6 and TRBJ2-7; the D call may be TRBD1 or TRBD2 (5 bases each). The CDR3 is 15 amino acids. V gave up 6 bases and J gave up 0 bases, with 15 bases separating them. CDR1 and CDR2 from the germline V gene are MNHNY and SVGAGI (reference sequence).

The chain combines TRBV7-8 with TRBJ1-1; D gene uncertain. The length of the CDR3 is 15 residues. The V end lost 0 bases, the J end lost 0 bases, and 8 bases lay between the germline ends. CDR1 SGHVS and CDR2 FQNEAQ come from the germline V gene. DNA of the CDR3: TGTGCCAGCAGCTTAGCGACGACATTGAACACTGAAGCTTTCTTT. Its translation: CASSLATTLNTEAFF.

This clone was observed a single time. The rearrangement links TRBV4-3 to TRBJ1-6; tentative D call: TRBD1 (6 bases). V lost 5 bases to trimming and J lost 7 bases, with 18 bases between them. CDR3 size: 16 residues. In germline, CDR1 is LGHNA, CDR2 YSLEER. The CDR3 here is CASSRAVGTPNSPLHF. Here the CDR3 DNA reads TGCGCCAGCAGCAGGGCAGTTGGGACACCGAATTCACCCCTCCACTTT.

Turning to this clone: Other DNA sequences in this specimen translate into the identical CDR3. V gene TRBV28 combines with J gene TRBJ2-7; D uncertain. From germline, CDR1 is MDHEN and CDR2 SYDVKM. This CDR3 contains 11 residues. V gave up 4 bases and J gave up 4 bases, with 5 bases separating them. DNA of the CDR3: TGTGCCAGCAGTTCCTCGTACGAGCAGTACTTC. Translating gives CASSSSYEQYF.

The chain combines TRBV6-1 with TRBJ2-1, with D possibly matching TRBD2 (5 bases). This CDR3 region has 16 residues. The germline gives CDR1 MNHNS, CDR2 SASEGT. Trimming removed 1 base at V and 2 bases at J, with 12 bases between. The CDR3 coding sequence is TGTGCCAGCAGTGAAGAAGTTGGGAGAACCTACAATGAGCAGTTCTTC. Translation gives CASSEEVGRTYNEQFF.

V gene TRBV19 combines with J gene TRBJ1-1; D is unclear. There are 14 residues in the CDR3. V was shortened by 0 bases and J by 1 base, with 6 bases between the two germline ends. Germline V gives CDR1 LNHDA, CDR2 SQIVND (reference sequence). CDR3 loop: CASSIERENTEAFF. The CDR3 DNA is TGTGCCAGTAGTATAGAGAGGGAGAACACTGAAGCTTTCTTT. Using reference TRBV19 and TRBJ1-1 for the parts outside the CDR3, the full variable domain is DGGITQSPKYLFRKEGQNVTLSCEQNLNHDAMYWYRQDPGQGLRLIYYSQIVNDFQKGDIAEGYSVSREKKESFPLTVTSAQKNPTAFYLCASSIERENTEAFFGQGTRLTVV.

The chain employs TRBV7-9 and TRBJ1-5; TRBD1 matches 10 bases. The CDR3 runs 17 residues. V lost 5 bases, J lost 4 bases, and 11 bases stayed unmatched. Germline CDR1 and CDR2: SEHNR and FQNEAQ (reference sequence). The CDR3: CASSRYPGQGYNQPQHF. For the CDR3, the DNA is TGTGCCAGCAGCCGATACCCGGGACAGGGGTATAATCAGCCCCAGCATTTT. Together with reference TRBV7-9 and TRBJ1-5, the CDR3 gives the full variable domain: DTGVSQNPRHKITKRGQNVTFRCDPISEHNRLYWYRQTLGQGPEFLTYFQNEAQLEKSRLLSDRFSAERPKGSFSTLEIQRTEQGDSAMYLCASSRYPGQGYNQPQHFGDGTRLSIL.

The chain recombines TRBV28 with TRBJ1-4; perhaps TRBD1 as D (5 bases). The germline CDR1 and CDR2 sequences are MDHEN and SYDVKM. The CDR3 is 14 amino acids. V was cut by 0 bases and J by 4 bases, with 6 bases left in between. CDR3 in amino acids: CASSLWDNNEKLFF. The CDR3 bases are TGTGCCAGCAGTTTATGGGACAATAATGAAAAACTGTTTTTT.

The chain recombines TRBV5-1 with TRBJ2-5; 8 nucleotides agree with TRBD1. V dropped 3 bases and J dropped 5; count of bases not matched to a gene: 6. The CDR3 has 14 residues. Germline V gives CDR1 SGHRS, CDR2 YFSETQ. The CDR3 spells CASSSQGAGETQYF. In DNA form, the CDR3 reads TGCGCCAGCAGCTCCCAGGGGGCCGGGGAGACCCAGTACTTC. Supplemented by reference TRBV5-1 and TRBJ2-5, the full variable domain reads KAGVTQTPRYLIKTRGQQVTLSCSPISGHRSVSWYQQTPGQGLQFLFEYFSETQRNKGNFPGRFSGRQFSNSRSEMNVSTLELGDSALYLCASSSQGAGETQYFGPGTRLLVL.

In its sample, this clone was seen once. The CDR3 coding sequence is TGTGCCAGCAGATGGGGCACAGTTATGACGCCCCAGCATTTT. It encodes CASRWGTVMTPQHF. The chain couples TRBV28 to TRBJ1-5, with D possibly being TRBD1 (5 bases). Deletions cut 6 bases from V and 9 bases from J, with 18 bases between. This CDR3 has 14 amino acids. Germline V gene lookup returns CDR1 MDHEN and CDR2 SYDVKM.